This TCR beta chain was sequenced for a study of blood T cell repertoires in COVID-19. Using immunoSEQ multiplex PCR, the repertoire was profiled, and TCRdb retains in-frame clones only, with some absent. The sample lists hundreds of thousands of clones, 85% occurring once. Germline-derived CDR1 and CDR2 are ENHRY and SYGVKD. The J segment lost 0 bases and the V segment lost 6 bases, leaving 6 bases of the junction unmatched. The CDR3 sequence is 15 residues long. This clone was picked up a small number of times. The gene calls are TRBV10-3 and TRBJ2-3; 7 positions match TRBD1. Sequencing was performed on peripheral blood. This clonotype originated in a man aged 45-60 years with COVID-19, enrolled during active disease. The CDR3 reads CAIRPRTGSTDTQYF. The CDR3 DNA sequence: TGTGCCATCAGACCCCGGACAGGAAGCACAGATACGCAGTATTTT.